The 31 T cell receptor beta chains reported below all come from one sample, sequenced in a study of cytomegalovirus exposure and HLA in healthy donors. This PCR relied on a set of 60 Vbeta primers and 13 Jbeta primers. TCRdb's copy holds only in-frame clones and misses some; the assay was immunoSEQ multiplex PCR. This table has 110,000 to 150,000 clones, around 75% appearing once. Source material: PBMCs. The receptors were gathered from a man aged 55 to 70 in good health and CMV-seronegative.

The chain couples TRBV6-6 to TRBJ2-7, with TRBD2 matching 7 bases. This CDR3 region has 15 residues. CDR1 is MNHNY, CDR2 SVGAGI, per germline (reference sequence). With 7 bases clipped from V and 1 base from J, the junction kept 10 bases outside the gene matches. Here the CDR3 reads CASKLGEGLSYEQYF. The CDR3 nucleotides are TGTGCCAGCAAACTCGGGGAGGGGTTATCCTACGAGCAGTACTTC.

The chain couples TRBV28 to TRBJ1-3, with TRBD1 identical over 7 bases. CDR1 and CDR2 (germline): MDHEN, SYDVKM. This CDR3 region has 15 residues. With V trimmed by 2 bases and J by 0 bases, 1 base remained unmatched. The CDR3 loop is CASSLRGHSGNTIYF. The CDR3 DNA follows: TGTGCCAGCAGTTTAAGGGGGCACTCTGGAAACACCATATATTTT.

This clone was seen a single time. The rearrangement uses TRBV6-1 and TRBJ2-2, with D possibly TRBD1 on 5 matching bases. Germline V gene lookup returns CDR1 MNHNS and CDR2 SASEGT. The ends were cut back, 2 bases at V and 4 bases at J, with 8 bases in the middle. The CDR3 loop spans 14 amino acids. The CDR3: CASSESTVTGELFF. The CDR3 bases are TGTGCCAGCAGTGAATCGACAGTCACCGGGGAGCTGTTTTTT.

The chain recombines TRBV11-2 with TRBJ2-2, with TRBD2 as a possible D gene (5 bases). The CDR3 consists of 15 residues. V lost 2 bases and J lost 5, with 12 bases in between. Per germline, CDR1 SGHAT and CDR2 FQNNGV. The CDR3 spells CASSLRSGETGELFF. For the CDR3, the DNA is TGTGCCAGCAGCTTACGGAGCGGCGAAACCGGGGAGCTGTTTTTT.

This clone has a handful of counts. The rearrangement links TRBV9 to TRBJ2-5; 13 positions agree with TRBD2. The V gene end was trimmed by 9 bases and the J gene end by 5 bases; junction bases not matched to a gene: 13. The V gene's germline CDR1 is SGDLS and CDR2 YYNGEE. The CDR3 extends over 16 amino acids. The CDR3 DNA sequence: TGTGCCAAAGGCCTGCCGGGACTAGCGGGACTGGAGACCCAGTACTTC. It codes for CAKGLPGLAGLETQYF.

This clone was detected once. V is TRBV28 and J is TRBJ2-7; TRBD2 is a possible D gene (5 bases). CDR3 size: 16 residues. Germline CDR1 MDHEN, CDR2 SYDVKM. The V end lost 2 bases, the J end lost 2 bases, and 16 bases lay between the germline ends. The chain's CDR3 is CASSLGLGRVPYEQYF. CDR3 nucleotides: TGTGCCAGCAGTTTAGGCCTCGGGCGGGTGCCCTACGAGCAGTACTTC.

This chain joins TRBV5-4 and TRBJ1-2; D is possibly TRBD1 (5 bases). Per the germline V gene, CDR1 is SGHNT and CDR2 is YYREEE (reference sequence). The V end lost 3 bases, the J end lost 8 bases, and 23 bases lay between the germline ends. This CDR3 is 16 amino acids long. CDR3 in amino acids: CASSSATLGVNGGYTF. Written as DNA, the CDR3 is TGTGCCAGCAGCTCGGCCACCTTAGGGGTGAATGGAGGCTACACCTTC.

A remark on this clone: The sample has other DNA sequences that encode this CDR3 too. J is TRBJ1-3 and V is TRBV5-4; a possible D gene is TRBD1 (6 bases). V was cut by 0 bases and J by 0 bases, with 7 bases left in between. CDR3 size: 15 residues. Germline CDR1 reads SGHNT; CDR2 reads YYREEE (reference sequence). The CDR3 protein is CASSLVGGSGNTIYF. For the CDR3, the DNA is TGTGCCAGCAGCTTGGTAGGGGGCTCTGGAAACACCATATATTTT.

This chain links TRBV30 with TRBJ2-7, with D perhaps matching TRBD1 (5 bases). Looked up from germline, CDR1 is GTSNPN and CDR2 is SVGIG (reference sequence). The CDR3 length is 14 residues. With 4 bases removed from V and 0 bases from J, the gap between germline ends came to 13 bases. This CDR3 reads CAWTPHRSSYEQYF. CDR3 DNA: TGTGCCTGGACGCCCCACAGGAGCTCCTACGAGCAGTACTTC.

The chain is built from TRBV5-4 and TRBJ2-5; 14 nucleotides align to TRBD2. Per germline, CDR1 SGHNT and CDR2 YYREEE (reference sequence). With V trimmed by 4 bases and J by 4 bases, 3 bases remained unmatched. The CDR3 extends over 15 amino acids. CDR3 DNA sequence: TGTGCCAGCAGCGGGGGACTAGCGGGAGTAGAGACCCAGTACTTC. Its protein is CASSGGLAGVETQYF.

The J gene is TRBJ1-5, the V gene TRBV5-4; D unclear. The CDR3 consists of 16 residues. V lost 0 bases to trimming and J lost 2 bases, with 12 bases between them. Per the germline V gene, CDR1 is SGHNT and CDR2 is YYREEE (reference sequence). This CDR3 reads CASSLDPGEGNQPQHF. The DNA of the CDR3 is TGTGCCAGCAGCTTGGACCCCGGGGAGGGCAATCAGCCCCAGCATTTT.

CDR3 sequence: CASSLEPGASVANTEAFF. DNA for the CDR3: TGTGCCAGCAGCTTAGAGCCCGGAGCGAGCGTAGCGAACACTGAAGCTTTCTTT. The genes are TRBV7-6 and TRBJ1-1, with D unclear. This CDR3 is built from 18 residues. Germline assignment: CDR1 SGHVS and CDR2 FNYEAQ. Trimming left V 1 base short and J 1 base short, with 19 bases between.

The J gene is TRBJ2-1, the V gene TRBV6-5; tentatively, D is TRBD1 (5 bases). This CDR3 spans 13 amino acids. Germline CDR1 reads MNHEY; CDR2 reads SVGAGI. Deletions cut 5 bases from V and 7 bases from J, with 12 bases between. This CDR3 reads CASSHQGGNEQFF. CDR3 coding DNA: TGTGCCAGCAGTCATCAGGGTGGAAATGAGCAGTTCTTC.

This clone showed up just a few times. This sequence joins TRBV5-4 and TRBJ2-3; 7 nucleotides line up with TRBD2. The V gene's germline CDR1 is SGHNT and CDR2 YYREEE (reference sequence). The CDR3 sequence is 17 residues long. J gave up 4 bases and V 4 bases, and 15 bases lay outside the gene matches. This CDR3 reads CASSRNYGRARADTQYF. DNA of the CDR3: TGTGCCAGCAGCCGAAATTATGGGAGGGCCCGGGCAGATACGCAGTATTTT.

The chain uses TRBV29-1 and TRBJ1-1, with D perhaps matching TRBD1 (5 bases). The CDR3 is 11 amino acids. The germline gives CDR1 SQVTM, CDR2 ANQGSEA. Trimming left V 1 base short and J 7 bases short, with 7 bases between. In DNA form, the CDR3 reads TGCAGCGTTGAAGTCGGGGGTGAAGCTTTCTTT. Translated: CSVEVGGEAFF.

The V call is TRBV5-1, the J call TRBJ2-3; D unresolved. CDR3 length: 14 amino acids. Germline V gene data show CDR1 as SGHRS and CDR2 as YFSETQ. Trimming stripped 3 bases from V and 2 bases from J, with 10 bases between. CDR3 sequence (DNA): TGCGCCAGCAGCTACCTGACATCCACAGATACGCAGTATTTT. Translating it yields CASSYLTSTDTQYF. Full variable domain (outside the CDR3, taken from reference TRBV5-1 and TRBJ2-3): KAGVTQTPRYLIKTRGQQVTLSCSPISGHRSVSWYQQTPGQGLQFLFEYFSETQRNKGNFPGRFSGRQFSNSRSEMNVSTLELGDSALYLCASSYLTSTDTQYFGPGTRLTVL.

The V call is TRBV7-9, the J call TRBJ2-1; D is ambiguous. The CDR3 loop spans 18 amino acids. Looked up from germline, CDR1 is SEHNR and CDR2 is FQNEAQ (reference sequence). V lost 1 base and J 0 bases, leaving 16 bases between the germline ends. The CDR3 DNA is TGTGCCAGCAGCTTAGGGGCCCTTACAGTCAGCTCCTACAATGAGCAGTTCTTC. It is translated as CASSLGALTVSSYNEQFF. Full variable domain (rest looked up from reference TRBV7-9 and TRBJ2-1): DTGVSQNPRHKITKRGQNVTFRCDPISEHNRLYWYRQTLGQGPEFLTYFQNEAQLEKSRLLSDRFSAERPKGSFSTLEIQRTEQGDSAMYLCASSLGALTVSSYNEQFFGPGTRLTVL.

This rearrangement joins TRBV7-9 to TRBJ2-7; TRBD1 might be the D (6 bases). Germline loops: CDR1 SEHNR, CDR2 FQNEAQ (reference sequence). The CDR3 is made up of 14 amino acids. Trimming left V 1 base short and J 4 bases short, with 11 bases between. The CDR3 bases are TGTGCCAGCAGCTTAGAACAGGGATGGTACGAGCAGTACTTC. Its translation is CASSLEQGWYEQYF.

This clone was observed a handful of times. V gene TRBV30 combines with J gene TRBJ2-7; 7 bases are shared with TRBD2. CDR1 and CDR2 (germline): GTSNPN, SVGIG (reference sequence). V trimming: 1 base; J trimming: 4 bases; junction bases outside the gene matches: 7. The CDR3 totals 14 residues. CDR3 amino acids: CAWSEGSSGYEQYF. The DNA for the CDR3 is TGTGCCTGGAGTGAGGGGTCTAGCGGATACGAGCAGTACTTC.

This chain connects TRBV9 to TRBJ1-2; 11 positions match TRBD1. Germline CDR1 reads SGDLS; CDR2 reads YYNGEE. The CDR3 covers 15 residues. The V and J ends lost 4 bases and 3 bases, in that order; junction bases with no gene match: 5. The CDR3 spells CASSSDRGQYYGYTF. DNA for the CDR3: TGTGCCAGCAGCTCGGACAGGGGGCAGTACTATGGCTACACCTTC.

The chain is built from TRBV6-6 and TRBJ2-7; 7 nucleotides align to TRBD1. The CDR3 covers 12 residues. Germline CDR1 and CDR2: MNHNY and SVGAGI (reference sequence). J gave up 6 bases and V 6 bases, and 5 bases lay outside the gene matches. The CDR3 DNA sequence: TGTGCCAGCAGCATCAGACAGGGCGAGCAGTACTTC. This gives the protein CASSIRQGEQYF.

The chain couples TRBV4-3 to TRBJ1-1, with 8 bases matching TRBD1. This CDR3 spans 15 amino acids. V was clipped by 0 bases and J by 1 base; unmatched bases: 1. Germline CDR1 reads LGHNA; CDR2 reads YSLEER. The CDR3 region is CASSQEGQENTEAFF. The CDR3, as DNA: TGCGCCAGCAGCCAAGAGGGACAGGAGAACACTGAAGCTTTCTTT.

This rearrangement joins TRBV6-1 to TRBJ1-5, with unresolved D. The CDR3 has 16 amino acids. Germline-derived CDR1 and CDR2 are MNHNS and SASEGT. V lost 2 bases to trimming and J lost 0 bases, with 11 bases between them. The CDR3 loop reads CASSEYGGHSNQPQHF. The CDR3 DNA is TGTGCCAGCAGTGAATACGGAGGCCATAGCAATCAGCCCCAGCATTTT.

CDR3 coding DNA: TGTGCCAGCAGCAACATGCGCGGCCGAAACACAGATACGCAGTATTTT. Encoded protein: CASSNMRGRNTDTQYF. The J gene is TRBJ2-3, the V gene TRBV7-9; D gene uncertain. CDR1 and CDR2 from the germline V gene are SEHNR and FQNEAQ (reference sequence). V lost 5 bases, J lost 2 bases, and 17 bases lay in between. The CDR3 extends over 16 amino acids.

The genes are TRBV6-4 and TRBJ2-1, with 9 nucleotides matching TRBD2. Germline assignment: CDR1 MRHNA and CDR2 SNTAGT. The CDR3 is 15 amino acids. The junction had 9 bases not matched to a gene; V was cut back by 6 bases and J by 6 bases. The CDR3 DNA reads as TGTGCCAGCAGAGGGGTAGCGGGAGCCAGCAATGAGCAGTTCTTC. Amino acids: CASRGVAGASNEQFF.

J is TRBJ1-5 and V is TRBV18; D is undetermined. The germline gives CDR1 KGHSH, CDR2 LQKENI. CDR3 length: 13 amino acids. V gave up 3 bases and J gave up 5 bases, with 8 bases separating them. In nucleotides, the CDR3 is TGTGCCAGCTCACCTCGTACTGATCAGCCCCAGCATTTT. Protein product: CASSPRTDQPQHF.

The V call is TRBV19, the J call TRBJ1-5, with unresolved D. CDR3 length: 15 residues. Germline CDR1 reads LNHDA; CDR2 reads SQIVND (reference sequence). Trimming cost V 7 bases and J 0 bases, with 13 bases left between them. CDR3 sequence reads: CASMSEATSNQPQHF. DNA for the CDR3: TGTGCCAGTATGTCGGAGGCTACTAGCAATCAGCCCCAGCATTTT.

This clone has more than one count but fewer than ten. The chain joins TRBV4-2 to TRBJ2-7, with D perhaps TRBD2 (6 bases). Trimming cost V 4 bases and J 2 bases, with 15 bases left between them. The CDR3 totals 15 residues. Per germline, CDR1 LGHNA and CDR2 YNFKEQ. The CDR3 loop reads CASSPRGSGAYEQYF. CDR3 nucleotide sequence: TGTGCCAGCAGCCCCCGGGGTAGCGGTGCCTACGAGCAGTACTTC.

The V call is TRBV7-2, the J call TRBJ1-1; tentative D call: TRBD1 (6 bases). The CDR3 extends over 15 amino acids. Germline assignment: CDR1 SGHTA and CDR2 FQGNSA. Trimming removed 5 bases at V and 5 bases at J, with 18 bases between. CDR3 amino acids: CASSPQAQGGTEAFF. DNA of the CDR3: TGTGCCAGCAGCCCTCAGGCACAGGGTGGGACTGAAGCTTTCTTT.

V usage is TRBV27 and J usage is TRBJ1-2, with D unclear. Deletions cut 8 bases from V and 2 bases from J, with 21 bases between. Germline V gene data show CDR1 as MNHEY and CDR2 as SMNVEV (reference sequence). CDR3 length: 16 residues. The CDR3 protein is CASARSEGRRNYGYTF. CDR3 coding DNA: TGTGCCAGCGCGCGCTCGGAGGGAAGAAGAAACTATGGCTACACCTTC.

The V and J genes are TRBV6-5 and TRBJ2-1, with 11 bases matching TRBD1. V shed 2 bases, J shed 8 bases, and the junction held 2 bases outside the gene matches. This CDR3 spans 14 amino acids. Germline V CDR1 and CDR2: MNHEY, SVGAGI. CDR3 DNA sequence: TGTGCCAGCAGTTACGGGGACAGGGGGGATGAGCAGTTCTTC. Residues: CASSYGDRGDEQFF.